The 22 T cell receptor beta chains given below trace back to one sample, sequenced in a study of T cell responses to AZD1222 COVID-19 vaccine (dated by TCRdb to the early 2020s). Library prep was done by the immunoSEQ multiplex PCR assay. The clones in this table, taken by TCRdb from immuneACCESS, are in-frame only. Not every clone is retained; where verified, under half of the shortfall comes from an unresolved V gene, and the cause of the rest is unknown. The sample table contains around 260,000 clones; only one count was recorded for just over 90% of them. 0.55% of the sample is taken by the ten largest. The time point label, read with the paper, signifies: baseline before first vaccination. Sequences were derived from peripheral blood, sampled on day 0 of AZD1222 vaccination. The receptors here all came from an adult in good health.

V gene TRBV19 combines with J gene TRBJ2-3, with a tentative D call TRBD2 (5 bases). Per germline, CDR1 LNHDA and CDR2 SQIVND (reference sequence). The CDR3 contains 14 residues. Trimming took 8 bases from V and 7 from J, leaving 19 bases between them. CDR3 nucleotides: TGTGCCAGTCGAGCCCAGCTCGGGAAGTATACGCAGTATTTT. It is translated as CASRAQLGKYTQYF.

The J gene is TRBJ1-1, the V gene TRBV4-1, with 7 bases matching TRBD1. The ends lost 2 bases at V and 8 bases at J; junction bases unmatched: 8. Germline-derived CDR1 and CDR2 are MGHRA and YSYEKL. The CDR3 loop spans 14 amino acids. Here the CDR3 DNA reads TGCGCCAGCAGCCAATTAGGACAGGTTATGGAAGCTTTCTTT. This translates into CASSQLGQVMEAFF.

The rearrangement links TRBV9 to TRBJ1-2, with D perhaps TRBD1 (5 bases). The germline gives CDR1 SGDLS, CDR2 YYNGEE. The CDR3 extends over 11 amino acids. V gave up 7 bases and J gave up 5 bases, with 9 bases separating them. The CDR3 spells CASRGEYGYTF. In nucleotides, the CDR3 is TGTGCCAGCCGAGGGGAGTATGGCTACACCTTC.

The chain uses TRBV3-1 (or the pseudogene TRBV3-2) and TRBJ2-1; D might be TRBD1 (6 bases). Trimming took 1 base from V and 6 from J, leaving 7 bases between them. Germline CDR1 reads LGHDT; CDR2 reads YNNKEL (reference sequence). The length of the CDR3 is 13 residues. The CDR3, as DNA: TGTGCCAGCAGCCAAGTAGGGGGCAATGAGCAGTTCTTC. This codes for CASSQVGGNEQFF.

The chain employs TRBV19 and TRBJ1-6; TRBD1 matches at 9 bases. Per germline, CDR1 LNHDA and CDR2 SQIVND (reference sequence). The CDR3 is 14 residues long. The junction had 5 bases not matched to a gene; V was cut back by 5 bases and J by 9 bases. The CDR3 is CASSLDRGGSPLHF. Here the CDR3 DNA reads TGTGCCAGTAGTCTGGACAGGGGAGGTTCACCCCTCCACTTT.

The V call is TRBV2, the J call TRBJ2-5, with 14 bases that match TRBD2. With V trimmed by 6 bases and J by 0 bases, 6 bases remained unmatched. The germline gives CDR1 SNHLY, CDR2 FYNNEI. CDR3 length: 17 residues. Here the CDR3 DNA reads TGTGCCAGCAGCCCCGGGACTAGCGGGGGACACCAAGAGACCCAGTACTTC. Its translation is CASSPGTSGGHQETQYF.

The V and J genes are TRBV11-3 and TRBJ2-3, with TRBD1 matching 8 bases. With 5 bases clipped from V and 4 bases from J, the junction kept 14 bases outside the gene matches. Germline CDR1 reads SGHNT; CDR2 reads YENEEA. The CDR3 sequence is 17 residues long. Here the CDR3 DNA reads TGTGCCAGCAGCCCAACTAATGGACAGGGAACCCCAGATACGCAGTATTTT. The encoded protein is CASSPTNGQGTPDTQYF.

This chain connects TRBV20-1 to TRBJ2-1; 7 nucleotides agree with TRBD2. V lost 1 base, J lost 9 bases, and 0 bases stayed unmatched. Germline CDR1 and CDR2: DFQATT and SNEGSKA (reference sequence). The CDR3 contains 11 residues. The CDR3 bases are TGCAGTGCTAGAGTAGCGGGTGAGCAGTTCTTC. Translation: CSARVAGEQFF.

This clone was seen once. The CDR3 reads CASSRQPNTEAFF. The CDR3 DNA reads TGTGCCAGCAGCCGACAGCCGAACACTGAAGCTTTCTTT. The rearrangement joins TRBV28 to TRBJ1-1, with D tentatively TRBD1 (5 bases). Germline assignment: CDR1 MDHEN and CDR2 SYDVKM. The CDR3 length is 13 residues. With 6 bases removed from V and 1 base from J, the gap between germline ends came to 9 bases.

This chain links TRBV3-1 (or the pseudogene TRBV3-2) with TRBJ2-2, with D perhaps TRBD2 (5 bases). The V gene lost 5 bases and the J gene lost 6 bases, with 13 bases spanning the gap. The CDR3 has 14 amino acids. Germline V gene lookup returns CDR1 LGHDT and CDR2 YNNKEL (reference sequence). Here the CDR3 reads CASSSFSEAGELFF. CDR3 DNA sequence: TGTGCCAGCAGCTCATTTAGCGAGGCCGGGGAGCTGTTTTTT.

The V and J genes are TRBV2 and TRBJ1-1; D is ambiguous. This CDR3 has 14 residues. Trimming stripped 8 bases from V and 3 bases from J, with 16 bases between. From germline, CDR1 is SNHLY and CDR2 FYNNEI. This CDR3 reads CASRRPSQDTEAFF. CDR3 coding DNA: TGTGCCAGCCGGAGGCCCAGCCAGGACACTGAAGCTTTCTTT.

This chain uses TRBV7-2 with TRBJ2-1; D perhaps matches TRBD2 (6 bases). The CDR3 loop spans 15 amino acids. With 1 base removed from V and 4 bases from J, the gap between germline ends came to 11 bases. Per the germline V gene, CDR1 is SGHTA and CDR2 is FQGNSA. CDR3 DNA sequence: TGTGCCAGCAGCTTAGTTAGCGGAGCTTACAATGAGCAGTTCTTC. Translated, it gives CASSLVSGAYNEQFF.

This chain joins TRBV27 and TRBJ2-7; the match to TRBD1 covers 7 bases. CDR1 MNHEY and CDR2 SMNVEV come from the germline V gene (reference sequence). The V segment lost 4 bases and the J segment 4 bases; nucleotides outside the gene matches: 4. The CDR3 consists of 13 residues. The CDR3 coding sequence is TGTGCCAGCAGTTCGGGACAGCTATACGAGCAGTACTTC. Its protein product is CASSSGQLYEQYF.

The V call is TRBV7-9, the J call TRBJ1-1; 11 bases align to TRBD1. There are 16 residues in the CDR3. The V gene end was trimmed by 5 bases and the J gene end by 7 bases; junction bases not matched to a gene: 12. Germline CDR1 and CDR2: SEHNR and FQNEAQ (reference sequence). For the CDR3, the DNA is TGTGCCAGCAGCCAAAACTTCGGACAGGGGGCTAATGAAGCTTTCTTT. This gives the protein CASSQNFGQGANEAFF.

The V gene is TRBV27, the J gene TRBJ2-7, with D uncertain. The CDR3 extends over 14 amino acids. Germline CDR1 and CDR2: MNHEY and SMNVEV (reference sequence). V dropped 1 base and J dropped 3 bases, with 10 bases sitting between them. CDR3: CASSLWAGIYEQYF. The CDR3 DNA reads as TGTGCCAGCAGTTTATGGGCAGGAATCTACGAGCAGTACTTC.

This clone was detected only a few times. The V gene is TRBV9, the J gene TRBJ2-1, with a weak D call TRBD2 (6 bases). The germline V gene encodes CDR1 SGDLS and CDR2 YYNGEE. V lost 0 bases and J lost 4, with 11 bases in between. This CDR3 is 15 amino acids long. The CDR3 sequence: CASSVGAGTYNEQFF. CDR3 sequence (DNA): TGTGCCAGCAGCGTAGGCGCGGGAACTTACAATGAGCAGTTCTTC. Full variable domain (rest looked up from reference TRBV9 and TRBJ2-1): DSGVTQTPKHLITATGQRVTLRCSPRSGDLSVYWYQQSLDQGLQFLIQYYNGEERAKGNILERFSAQQFPDLHSELNLSSLELGDSALYFCASSVGAGTYNEQFFGPGTRLTVL.

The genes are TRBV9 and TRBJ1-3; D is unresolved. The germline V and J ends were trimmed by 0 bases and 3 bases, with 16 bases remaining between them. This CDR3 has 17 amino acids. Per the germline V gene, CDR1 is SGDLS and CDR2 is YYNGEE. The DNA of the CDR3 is TGTGCCAGCAGCGTAGCTGTTATTGCAGAGGGTGGAAACACCATATATTTT. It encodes CASSVAVIAEGGNTIYF.

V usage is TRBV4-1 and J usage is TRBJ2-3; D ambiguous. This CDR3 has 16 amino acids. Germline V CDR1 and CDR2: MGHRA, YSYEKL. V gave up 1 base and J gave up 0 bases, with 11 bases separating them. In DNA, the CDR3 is TGCGCCAGCAGCCAAGGGCTAGGCACTAGCACAGATACGCAGTATTTT. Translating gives CASSQGLGTSTDTQYF.

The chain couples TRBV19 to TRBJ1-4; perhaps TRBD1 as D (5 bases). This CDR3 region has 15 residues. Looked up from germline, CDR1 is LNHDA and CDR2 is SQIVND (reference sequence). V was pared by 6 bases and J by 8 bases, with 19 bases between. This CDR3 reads CASRTTQGKVEKLFF. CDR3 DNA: TGTGCCAGTAGGACAACCCAGGGTAAGGTCGAAAAACTGTTTTTT.

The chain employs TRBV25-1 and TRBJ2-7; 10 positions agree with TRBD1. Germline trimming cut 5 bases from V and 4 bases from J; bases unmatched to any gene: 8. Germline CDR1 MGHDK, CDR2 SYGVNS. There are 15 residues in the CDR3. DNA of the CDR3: TGTGCCAGCAGTCCTCCGGGACAGGGGTTTTACGAGCAGTACTTC. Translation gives CASSPPGQGFYEQYF.

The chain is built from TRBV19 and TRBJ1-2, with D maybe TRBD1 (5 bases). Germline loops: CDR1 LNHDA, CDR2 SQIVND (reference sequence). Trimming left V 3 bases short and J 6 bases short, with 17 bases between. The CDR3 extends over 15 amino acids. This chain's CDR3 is CASSIGPGRLDGYTF. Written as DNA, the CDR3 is TGTGCCAGTAGTATTGGCCCGGGACGTTTAGATGGCTACACCTTC.

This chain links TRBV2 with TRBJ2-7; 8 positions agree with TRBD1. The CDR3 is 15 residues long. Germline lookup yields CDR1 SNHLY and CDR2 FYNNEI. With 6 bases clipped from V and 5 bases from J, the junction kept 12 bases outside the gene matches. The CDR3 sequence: CASRRVRGRINEQYF. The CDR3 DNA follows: TGTGCCAGCAGGCGAGTCAGGGGGCGTATAAACGAGCAGTACTTC.